These 10 T cell receptor beta chains were all obtained from the same sample, sequenced in a study of identical twins. TCRdb called the 5' RACE reads again in MiXCR, with one record for every CDR3 protein. The table has 600,000 to 800,000 distinct CDR3 sequences, 21% seen once. The data also belong to a second study, concerning T cells expressing NK-cell markers.

The source material was PBMCs. These receptors were taken from a woman under 30 in good health.

At least ten counts were recorded for this clonotype. CDR3 nucleotides: TGTGCCACCAGTGATTCCACTAGCGGGATTCGAGGGTACAATGAGCAGTTCTTC. Amino acid sequence: CATSDSTSGIRGYNEQFF. The chain carries TRBV24-1 and TRBJ2-1, with TRBD2 matching 10 bases. This CDR3 region has 18 residues. Germline CDR1 KGHDR, CDR2 SFDVKD. V shed 2 bases, J shed 4 bases, and the junction held 10 bases outside the gene matches.

This clonotype was observed a few times. The rearrangement links TRBV24-1 to TRBJ2-5, with 10 bases aligning to TRBD1. CDR1 is KGHDR, CDR2 SFDVKD, per germline. The CDR3 spans 15 residues. Trimming removed 8 bases from V and 5 bases from J; junction bases left unmatched: 10. The CDR3 loop reads CATIIRDRGRETQYF. DNA of the CDR3: TGTGCCACCATTATCCGGGACAGGGGACGGGAGACCCAGTACTTC.

The chain carries TRBV6-2 or TRBV6-3 and TRBJ1-1; D is unclear. CDR1 is MNHEY, CDR2 SVGEGT, per germline. V was trimmed by 5 bases and J by 9 bases, leaving 7 bases between them. This CDR3 is 10 amino acids long. CDR3 region: CASSMTKAFF. CDR3 bases: TGTGCCAGCAGTATGACTAAAGCTTTCTTT.

This clonotype was seen many times. The chain links TRBV9 to TRBJ2-5; the D call may be TRBD1 or TRBD2 (7 bases each). V was shortened by 0 bases and J by 5 bases, with 17 bases between the two germline ends. CDR1 is SGDLS and CDR2 is YYNGEE in the germline V gene. This CDR3 has 16 amino acids. As DNA, the CDR3 is TGTGCCAGCAGCGTAGACTACAGGGGAGGGAAGGAGACCCAGTACTTC. Amino acids: CASSVDYRGGKETQYF.

This clonotype was detected many times. V and J are TRBV6-6 and TRBJ1-5, with 8 bases lining up with TRBD1. The CDR3 totals 13 residues. The V gene end was trimmed by 5 bases and the J gene end by 11 bases; junction bases not matched to a gene: 8. CDR1 MNHNY and CDR2 SVGAGI come from the germline V gene (reference sequence). Here the CDR3 DNA reads TGTGCCAGCAGTACAGGGGGGGTAACGGCCCAGCATTTT. This codes for CASSTGGVTAQHF.

This clonotype came up a few times. CDR3 sequence: CSALKPGGAEAFF. CDR3 bases: TGCAGTGCTTTAAAGCCCGGGGGTGCCGAAGCTTTCTTT. The genes are TRBV20-1 and TRBJ1-1, with D perhaps matching TRBD1 (5 bases). Germline CDR1 and CDR2: DFQATT and SNEGSKA (reference sequence). Trimming shortened V by 5 bases and J by 8 bases, and 18 bases separated the two germline ends. The CDR3 spans 13 residues.

This clonotype has a handful of counts. The rearrangement links TRBV9 to TRBJ2-7; D is perhaps TRBD2 (5 bases). CDR1 and CDR2 (germline): SGDLS, YYNGEE. The CDR3 spans 14 residues. Trimming took off 2 bases at V and 2 bases at J, with 11 bases between the two ends. This CDR3 reads CASSVSGMAYEQYF. The CDR3 nucleotides are TGTGCCAGCAGCGTGTCGGGGATGGCCTACGAGCAGTACTTC.

This clonotype was found a few times. This chain joins TRBV20-1 and TRBJ2-1; TRBD2 agrees at 9 bases. From germline, CDR1 is DFQATT and CDR2 SNEGSKA (reference sequence). The length of the CDR3 is 13 residues. J lost 9 bases, V lost 4 bases, and 7 bases had no gene match. The CDR3 sequence: CSATRTSAAEQFF. The CDR3 bases are TGCAGTGCTACCAGGACTAGCGCGGCTGAGCAGTTCTTC.

This clonotype was recorded a few times. V and J are TRBV20-1 and TRBJ2-1; 10 bases agree with TRBD2. The CDR3 contains 14 residues. Per germline, CDR1 DFQATT and CDR2 SNEGSKA (reference sequence). The V segment lost 6 bases and the J segment 8 bases; nucleotides outside the gene matches: 10. The CDR3 nucleotides are TGCAGTGCGGTCAGCGGGGGGGCCAGAGATGAGCAGTTCTTC. Its translation: CSAVSGGARDEQFF.

This clonotype came up many times. The chain carries TRBV29-1 and TRBJ2-1; D not resolved. CDR1 and CDR2 from the germline V gene are SQVTM and ANQGSEA. This CDR3 spans 14 amino acids. The ends were cut back, 7 bases at V and 4 bases at J, with 17 bases in the middle. As DNA, the CDR3 is TGCAGCGCCCGAAAAGAACGCGATTACAATGAGCAGTTCTTC. Translated, it gives CSARKERDYNEQFF.